The 21 T cell receptor beta chains below were found in one sample sequenced in a study of cytomegalovirus exposure and HLA in healthy donors (dated by TCRdb to about 2017). Libraries were prepared through the immunoSEQ multiplex PCR assay. A mixture of 60 forward primers for TCR Vbeta segments and 13 reverse primers for TCR Jbeta segments was used in the multiplex PCR. In its TCRdb copy, this immuneACCESS table keeps in-frame sequences only and misses some clones. Where compared with another copy, unresolved V genes explain less than half of these, and the others have no known cause. For this sample the table gives around 130,000 clones, of which just over 70% were detected only once. The ten largest clones represent about 3% of the sample. The sequenced sample consisted of PBMCs. These receptors all come from a woman aged 60-70 years in good health and CMV-seropositive.

The chain carries TRBV6-5 and TRBJ2-7; TRBD1 might be the D (6 bases). Germline V CDR1 and CDR2: MNHEY, SVGAGI. Deletions cut 5 bases from V and 4 bases from J, with 15 bases between. The CDR3 covers 14 residues. This chain's CDR3 is CASSTPGTPYEQYF. CDR3 coding DNA: TGTGCCAGCAGTACCCCCGGGACACCTTACGAGCAGTACTTC.

This clone was seen more than once but under ten times. J is TRBJ1-2 and V is TRBV11-2; 9 nucleotides align to TRBD1. J lost 8 bases, V lost 1 base, and 11 bases had no gene match. Germline loops: CDR1 SGHAT, CDR2 FQNNGV. The CDR3 is made up of 16 amino acids. CDR3: CASSLAFSGDRVGYTF. CDR3 coding DNA: TGTGCCAGCAGCTTAGCCTTCTCAGGGGACAGGGTAGGCTACACCTTC.

The V and J genes are TRBV13 and TRBJ2-1, with 7 bases matching TRBD1. Trimming removed 5 bases from V and 6 bases from J; junction bases left unmatched: 13. This CDR3 is 16 amino acids long. CDR1 PRHDT and CDR2 FYEKMQ come from the germline V gene (reference sequence). In DNA, the CDR3 is TGTGCCAGCAGCCCACCACCCGGACAGGCCCTCAATGAGCAGTTCTTC. Residues: CASSPPPGQALNEQFF.

The rearrangement uses TRBV5-1 and TRBJ2-6; no reliable D call. Germline V gives CDR1 SGHRS, CDR2 YFSETQ. The CDR3 totals 20 residues. Between the trimmed V and J ends, which lost 0 bases and 0 bases, there was a span of 19 bases. The CDR3 spells CASSLGARSSPLSGANVLTF. The DNA for the CDR3 is TGCGCCAGCAGCTTGGGGGCAAGGTCGAGCCCCCTCTCTGGGGCCAACGTCCTGACTTTC.

The genes are TRBV11-1 and TRBJ2-7; possibly TRBD1 for D (6 bases). Germline V gene lookup returns CDR1 SGHAT and CDR2 FQDESV (reference sequence). V lost 4 bases, J lost 2 bases, and 9 bases lay in between. This CDR3 spans 13 amino acids. The chain's CDR3 is CASSSTGTYEQYF. The CDR3 DNA is TGTGCCAGCAGCTCGACAGGAACCTACGAGCAGTACTTC.

V gene TRBV5-4 combines with J gene TRBJ2-5; a possible D gene is TRBD1 (5 bases). The CDR3 consists of 11 residues. V lost 4 bases, J lost 7 bases, and 8 bases lay in between. The germline V gene has CDR1 SGHNT and CDR2 YYREEE (reference sequence). DNA of the CDR3: TGTGCCAGCAGCCAGGGTGGGACCCAGTACTTC. This codes for CASSQGGTQYF.

The rearrangement uses TRBV28 and TRBJ2-7, with 15 bases lining up with TRBD2. The CDR3 sequence is 14 residues long. V gave up 4 bases and J gave up 7 bases; unmatched junction bases: 2. CDR1 and CDR2 from the germline V gene are MDHEN and SYDVKM. The CDR3 DNA follows: TGTGCCAGCAGTTGGGGACTAGCGGGGGGTGAGCAGTACTTC. Its protein is CASSWGLAGGEQYF. The whole variable domain, remainder taken from reference TRBV28 and TRBJ2-7, is DVKVTQSSRYLVKRTGEKVFLECVQDMDHENMFWYRQDPGLGLRLIYFSYDVKMKEKGDIPEGYSVSREKKERFSLILESASTNQTSMYLCASSWGLAGGEQYFGPGTRLTVT.

V and J are TRBV2 and TRBJ2-5; TRBD1 is a possible D gene (6 bases). Looked up from germline, CDR1 is SNHLY and CDR2 is FYNNEI. V was pared by 3 bases and J by 4 bases, with 9 bases between. The CDR3 runs 13 residues. CDR3 loop: CASSDYRAETQYF. In DNA, the CDR3 is TGTGCCAGCAGTGACTACAGGGCAGAGACCCAGTACTTC.

This chain joins TRBV4-2 and TRBJ1-1; 9 bases map to TRBD1. The V gene's germline CDR1 is LGHNA and CDR2 YNFKEQ. The CDR3 extends over 16 amino acids. After removal of 2 bases from V and 4 bases from J, the junction contained 8 bases not matched to a gene. CDR3: CASSQWGQGGGTEAFF. Here the CDR3 DNA reads TGTGCCAGCAGCCAATGGGGACAGGGAGGAGGCACTGAAGCTTTCTTT.

The chain links TRBV15 to TRBJ1-2; TRBD1 might be the D (5 bases). The germline V gene encodes CDR1 LNHNV and CDR2 YYDKDF (reference sequence). Trimming took 0 bases from V and 8 from J, leaving 10 bases between them. This CDR3 is 13 amino acids long. CDR3 sequence: CATSRDVGEGYTF. The CDR3 DNA is TGTGCCACCAGCAGAGATGTAGGGGAAGGCTACACCTTC.

V and J are TRBV6-5 and TRBJ2-2; D is possibly TRBD1 (5 bases). Trimming took off 2 bases at V and 5 bases at J, with 15 bases between the two ends. The germline CDR1 and CDR2 sequences are MNHEY and SVGAGI. This CDR3 contains 16 residues. The CDR3 sequence: CASSYASGPGTGELFF. In DNA, the CDR3 is TGTGCCAGCAGTTACGCTTCAGGACCAGGGACCGGGGAGCTGTTTTTT.

The chain joins TRBV4-1 to TRBJ2-7, with a tentative D call TRBD1 (5 bases). The V and J ends lost 6 bases and 4 bases respectively, with 16 bases between them. This CDR3 comprises 14 residues. Germline V gene data show CDR1 as MGHRA and CDR2 as YSYEKL. The CDR3 nucleotides are TGCGCCAGCAGTCCCCTCCAGGGTTTGTACGAGCAGTACTTC. This translates into CASSPLQGLYEQYF.

This chain uses TRBV7-6 with TRBJ2-3; the D is unclear. Between the trimmed V and J ends, which lost 1 base and 6 bases, there was a span of 11 bases. The CDR3 is 14 amino acids. Per germline, CDR1 SGHVS and CDR2 FNYEAQ. This chain's CDR3 is CASSLVHSRDTQYF. The CDR3 coding sequence is TGTGCCAGCAGCTTAGTCCATTCGCGGGATACGCAGTATTTT.

The chain combines TRBV6-6 with TRBJ1-5; a weak D match, TRBD1 (5 bases). CDR1 is MNHNY and CDR2 is SVGAGI in the germline V gene (reference sequence). CDR3 length equals 13 residues. Trimming stripped 6 bases from V and 7 bases from J, with 13 bases between. The CDR3 DNA sequence: TGTGCCAGCAGGCCGGGGGGTAGGCAGCCCCAGCATTTT. This translates into CASRPGGRQPQHF.

This rearrangement joins TRBV6-5 to TRBJ1-2, with D possibly being TRBD1 (5 bases). CDR1 is MNHEY and CDR2 is SVGAGI in the germline V gene. CDR3 length: 15 residues. V shed 4 bases and J shed 6 bases, with 18 bases lying between them. For the CDR3, the DNA is TGTGCCAGCAGTTCACCTGGGACTCTAAGGGATGGCTACACCTTC. It specifies CASSSPGTLRDGYTF.

The chain couples TRBV7-9 to TRBJ2-5; D unresolved. Trimming stripped 8 bases from V and 5 bases from J, with 6 bases between. The CDR3 has 10 residues. The V gene's germline CDR1 is SEHNR and CDR2 FQNEAQ (reference sequence). The CDR3 DNA sequence: TGTGCCAGCGGCAGGGAGACCCAGTACTTC. Translation gives CASGRETQYF.

A note on this clone: Additional DNA sequences in this sample encode the identical CDR3. J is TRBJ2-7 and V is TRBV6-5; 8 nucleotides agree with TRBD1. Germline V gene data show CDR1 as MNHEY and CDR2 as SVGAGI. There are 15 residues in the CDR3. The V and J ends lost 2 bases and 2 bases, in that order; junction bases with no gene match: 5. The CDR3 protein is CASSYRDRGPYEQYF. CDR3 nucleotides: TGTGCCAGCAGTTACCGCGACAGGGGTCCCTACGAGCAGTACTTC.

This clone was picked up a small number of times. The V gene is TRBV19, the J gene TRBJ1-5; a possible D gene is TRBD1 (6 bases). With 3 bases removed from V and 2 bases from J, the gap between germline ends came to 17 bases. The CDR3 sequence is 17 residues long. From germline, CDR1 is LNHDA and CDR2 SQIVND (reference sequence). The CDR3 bases are TGTGCCAGTAGTATCAATTTCAGGGGTCGAGGCAATCAGCCCCAGCATTTT. Its translation is CASSINFRGRGNQPQHF.

This clone has a handful of counts. The CDR3 is CASSVVGGSNEQFF. The CDR3 DNA reads TGTGCCAGCAGCGTAGTGGGCGGGTCGAATGAGCAGTTCTTC. The chain joins TRBV9 to TRBJ2-1, with D possibly TRBD2 on 5 matching bases. V shed 0 bases and J shed 7 bases, with 11 bases lying between them. CDR1 is SGDLS and CDR2 is YYNGEE in the germline V gene. The CDR3 runs to 14 residues.

V and J are TRBV19 and TRBJ1-2; TRBD1 is a possible D gene (5 bases). The length of the CDR3 is 15 residues. Trimming took off 6 bases at V and 4 bases at J, with 18 bases between the two ends. Germline V gene data show CDR1 as LNHDA and CDR2 as SQIVND (reference sequence). CDR3 sequence: CASSEVAGRFYGYTF. CDR3 coding DNA: TGTGCCAGTAGCGAGGTGGCAGGGCGTTTCTATGGCTACACCTTC.

This chain connects TRBV9 to TRBJ1-1; TRBD1 is a possible D gene (6 bases). The CDR3 is 14 amino acids. Trimming stripped 1 base from V and 8 bases from J, with 15 bases between. Germline loops: CDR1 SGDLS, CDR2 YYNGEE. The CDR3 DNA is TGTGCCAGCAGCGTAACGCTATATGGGACAGAAGCTTTCTTT. It encodes CASSVTLYGTEAFF.